These 16 T cell receptor beta chains came from one sample sequenced in a study of cytomegalovirus exposure and HLA in healthy donors. Measured with immunoSEQ multiplex PCR; TCRdb has only the in-frame clones, and not every one. The table includes fewer than 300,000 clones, over 75% detected once. Specimen: PBMCs. These receptors all come from a young woman in good health and CMV-seronegative.

The chain couples TRBV29-1 to TRBJ2-7, with D possibly matching TRBD2 (6 bases). The V gene's germline CDR1 is SQVTM and CDR2 ANQGSEA. This CDR3 is built from 15 residues. Trimming stripped 1 base from V and 2 bases from J, with 15 bases between. In DNA, the CDR3 is TGCAGCGTTGAAGGGTTGTTGGGGGGACCCTACGAGCAGTACTTC. Its protein is CSVEGLLGGPYEQYF.

V usage is TRBV28 and J usage is TRBJ2-1; possibly TRBD1 for D (6 bases). The germline V gene encodes CDR1 MDHEN and CDR2 SYDVKM. Trimming took off 7 bases at V and 9 bases at J, with 10 bases between the two ends. The CDR3 is 11 residues long. Here the CDR3 DNA reads TGTGCCAGCACACAGGGCGGTGAGCAGTTCTTC. Translating it yields CASTQGGEQFF.

The chain is built from TRBV11-2 and TRBJ2-7; TRBD1 is a possible D gene (6 bases). This CDR3 is built from 14 residues. V was trimmed by 3 bases and J by 4 bases, leaving 13 bases between them. CDR1 SGHAT and CDR2 FQNNGV come from the germline V gene. The CDR3 spells CASSFELGAYEQYF. The CDR3 nucleotides are TGTGCCAGCAGCTTTGAGTTGGGGGCTTACGAGCAGTACTTC.

The chain links TRBV10-3 to TRBJ2-7, with D perhaps TRBD2 (5 bases). Trimming cost V 0 bases and J 5 bases, with 11 bases left between them. The CDR3 length is 14 residues. The V gene's germline CDR1 is ENHRY and CDR2 SYGVKD. The CDR3 nucleotides read TGTGCCATCAGTGAGTCGACGGGGTACAACGAGCAGTACTTC. Translating it yields CAISESTGYNEQYF.

The chain is built from TRBV5-1 and TRBJ2-2, with 10 bases that match TRBD2. Germline V gene sequence: CDR1 SGHRS, CDR2 YFSETQ. The CDR3 runs to 15 residues. Unmatched junction bases numbered 6, after V lost 4 bases and J lost 6 bases. The CDR3 DNA follows: TGCGCCAGCAGCGTAATCCTAGCGGGAGCCGGGGAGCTGTTTTTT. This translates into CASSVILAGAGELFF.

The gene calls are TRBV11-2 and TRBJ1-3; tentative D call: TRBD1 (6 bases). Trimming removed 7 bases at V and 0 bases at J, with 13 bases between. CDR1 and CDR2 from the germline V gene are SGHAT and FQNNGV. The CDR3 contains 15 residues. The chain's CDR3 is CASTIGTSSGNTIYF. In nucleotides, the CDR3 is TGTGCCAGCACCATCGGGACATCCTCTGGAAACACCATATATTTT.

The chain employs TRBV6-7 and TRBJ2-3, with TRBD2 identical over 13 bases. TRBV6-7 is given ORF status, its function remaining uncertain. The V segment lost 0 bases and the J segment 3 bases; nucleotides outside the gene matches: 0. The CDR3 is made up of 16 amino acids. The CDR3 bases are TGTGCCAGCAGTTACTCGACTAGCGGGAGGACAGATACGCAGTATTTT. It yields the protein CASSYSTSGRTDTQYF.

In DNA, the CDR3 is TGTGCCAGCAGTGCCTATGGGGCCGGCGGGGGGCCTCGGTACGAGCAGTACTTC. Translated, it gives CASSAYGAGGGPRYEQYF. The V gene is TRBV6-1, the J gene TRBJ2-7, with TRBD2 matching over 8 bases. The CDR3 runs to 18 residues. Germline CDR1 and CDR2: MNHNS and SASEGT. V shed 4 bases and J 4 bases; nucleotides not matched to a gene: 18.

The chain combines TRBV5-1 with TRBJ2-5; D possibly corresponds to TRBD1 (6 bases). The CDR3 is 12 residues long. CDR1 SGHRS and CDR2 YFSETQ come from the germline V gene. V lost 0 bases, J lost 7 bases, and 7 bases lay in between. The CDR3, as DNA: TGCGCCAGCAGCTTGGGAGGGGGGACCCAGTACTTC. Translation: CASSLGGGTQYF.

The chain employs TRBV28 and TRBJ2-1, with 7 bases matching TRBD2. The CDR3 runs 16 residues. V lost 3 bases and J lost 4; bases outside the gene matches: 9. Germline CDR1 is MDHEN and CDR2 is SYDVKM. The CDR3 nucleotides read TGTGCCAGCAGTTTCGGGGGGAGGGTATCTTACAATGAGCAGTTCTTC. Its protein product is CASSFGGRVSYNEQFF.

This chain uses TRBV9 with TRBJ2-7; 9 bases map to TRBD2. CDR3 length: 15 residues. V shed 0 bases and J 3 bases; nucleotides not matched to a gene: 4. Germline lookup yields CDR1 SGDLS and CDR2 YYNGEE. The CDR3 sequence: CASSVGSGSLYEQYF. CDR3 DNA sequence: TGTGCCAGCAGCGTAGGTAGCGGGAGTCTCTACGAGCAGTACTTC. The full variable domain, in which reference TRBV9 and TRBJ2-7 provide the parts outside the CDR3, is DSGVTQTPKHLITATGQRVTLRCSPRSGDLSVYWYQQSLDQGLQFLIQYYNGEERAKGNILERFSAQQFPDLHSELNLSSLELGDSALYFCASSVGSGSLYEQYFGPGTRLTVT.

The V call is TRBV27, the J call TRBJ1-6; D gene uncertain. This CDR3 is built from 16 residues. Germline-derived CDR1 and CDR2 are MNHEY and SMNVEV (reference sequence). V was clipped by 2 bases and J by 0 bases, with 8 bases between them. The chain's CDR3 is CASSLSGSSYNSPLHF. The CDR3 nucleotides are TGTGCCAGCAGTTTAAGCGGGAGCTCCTATAATTCACCCCTCCACTTT.

The chain couples TRBV9 to TRBJ1-3, with D possibly matching TRBD1 (6 bases). This CDR3 contains 17 residues. Germline-derived CDR1 and CDR2 are SGDLS and YYNGEE. V gave up 4 bases and J gave up 2 bases, with 19 bases separating them. This CDR3 is CASSPSGGPLAGNTIYF. DNA of the CDR3: TGTGCCAGCAGCCCGTCGGGGGGGCCTCTTGCTGGAAACACCATATATTTT.

The chain combines TRBV28 with TRBJ1-6, with TRBD1 identical over 9 bases. Trimming at V came to 5 bases and at J to 10 bases, leaving 6 bases not matched to a gene. The CDR3 is 14 residues long. Germline V CDR1 and CDR2: MDHEN, SYDVKM. The CDR3 coding sequence is TGTGCCAGCAGTCGGACAGGGGTCGGATCACCCCTCCACTTT. This sequence encodes CASSRTGVGSPLHF.

The chain is built from TRBV6-5 and TRBJ1-2, with D possibly matching TRBD1 (5 bases). Trimming removed 2 bases from V and 5 bases from J, with 18 bases in between. Germline loops: CDR1 MNHEY, CDR2 SVGAGI. The CDR3 sequence is 16 residues long. Here the CDR3 reads CASSYRVAGPPYGYTF. The CDR3 nucleotides are TGTGCCAGCAGTTACAGGGTGGCAGGGCCCCCTTATGGCTACACCTTC.

The CDR3 is CASSYIGGGRAAEQFF. The CDR3 DNA follows: TGTGCCAGCAGCTACATCGGGGGCGGGAGGGCCGCTGAGCAGTTCTTC. This chain joins TRBV5-4 and TRBJ2-1; 9 bases are a match to TRBD2. The CDR3 consists of 16 residues. Looked up from germline, CDR1 is SGHNT and CDR2 is YYREEE (reference sequence). The J segment lost 9 bases and the V segment lost 3 bases, leaving 13 bases of the junction unmatched.